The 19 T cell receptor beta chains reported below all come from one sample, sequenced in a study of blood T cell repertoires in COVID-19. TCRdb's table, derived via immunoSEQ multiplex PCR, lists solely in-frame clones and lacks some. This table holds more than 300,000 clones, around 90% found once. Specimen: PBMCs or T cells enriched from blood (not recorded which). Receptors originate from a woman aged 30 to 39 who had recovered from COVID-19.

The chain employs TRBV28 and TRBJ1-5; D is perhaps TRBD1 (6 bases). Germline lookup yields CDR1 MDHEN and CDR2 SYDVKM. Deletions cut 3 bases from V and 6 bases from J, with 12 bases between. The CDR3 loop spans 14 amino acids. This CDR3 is CASSFMTGAQPQHF. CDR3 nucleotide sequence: TGTGCCAGCAGTTTCATGACAGGAGCTCAGCCCCAGCATTTT. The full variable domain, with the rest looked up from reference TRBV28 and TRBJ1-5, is DVKVTQSSRYLVKRTGEKVFLECVQDMDHENMFWYRQDPGLGLRLIYFSYDVKMKEKGDIPEGYSVSREKKERFSLILESASTNQTSMYLCASSFMTGAQPQHFGDGTRLSIL.

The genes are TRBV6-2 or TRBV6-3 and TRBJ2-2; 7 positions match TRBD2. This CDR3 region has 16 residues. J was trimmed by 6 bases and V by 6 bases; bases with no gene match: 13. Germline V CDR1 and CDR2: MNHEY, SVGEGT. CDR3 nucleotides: TGTGCCAGCAGCCACGACGAGCGGGGCAATCCCGGGGAGCTGTTTTTT. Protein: CASSHDERGNPGELFF.

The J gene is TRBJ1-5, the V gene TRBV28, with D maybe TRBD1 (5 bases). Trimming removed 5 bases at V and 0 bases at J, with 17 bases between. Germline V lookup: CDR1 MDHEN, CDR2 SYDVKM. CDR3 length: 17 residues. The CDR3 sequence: CASSRAGPADSNQPQHF. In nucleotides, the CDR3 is TGTGCCAGCAGTCGGGCAGGGCCGGCCGATAGCAATCAGCCCCAGCATTTT. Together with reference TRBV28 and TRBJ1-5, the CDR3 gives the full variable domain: DVKVTQSSRYLVKRTGEKVFLECVQDMDHENMFWYRQDPGLGLRLIYFSYDVKMKEKGDIPEGYSVSREKKERFSLILESASTNQTSMYLCASSRAGPADSNQPQHFGDGTRLSIL.

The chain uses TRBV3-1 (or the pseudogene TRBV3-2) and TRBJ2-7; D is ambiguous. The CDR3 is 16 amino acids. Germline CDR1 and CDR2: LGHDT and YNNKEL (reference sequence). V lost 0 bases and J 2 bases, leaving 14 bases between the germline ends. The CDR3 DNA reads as TGTGCCAGCAGCCAAGATCTTGGTTCAGTCCCCTACGAGCAGTACTTC. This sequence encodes CASSQDLGSVPYEQYF.

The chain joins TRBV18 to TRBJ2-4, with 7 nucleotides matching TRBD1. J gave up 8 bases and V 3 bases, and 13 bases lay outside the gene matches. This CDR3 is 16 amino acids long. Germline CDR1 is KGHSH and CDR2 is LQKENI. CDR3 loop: CASSPGQASYLDIQYF. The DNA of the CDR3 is TGTGCCAGCTCACCTGGACAGGCGTCATATCTGGACATTCAGTACTTC.

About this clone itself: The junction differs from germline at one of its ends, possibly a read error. The CDR3 here is CASSPVGLHFHF. The CDR3 nucleotides read TGTGCCAGCAGCCCTGTGGGCCTTCATTTCCACTTC. The J gene is TRBJ2-5, the V gene TRBV28; no definite D call. The CDR3 covers 12 residues. Germline V gene sequence: CDR1 MDHEN, CDR2 SYDVKM.

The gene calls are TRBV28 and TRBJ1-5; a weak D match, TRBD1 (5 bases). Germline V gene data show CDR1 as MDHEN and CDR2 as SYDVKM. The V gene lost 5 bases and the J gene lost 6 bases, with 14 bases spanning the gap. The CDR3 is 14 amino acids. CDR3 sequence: CASSMGGSGQPQHF. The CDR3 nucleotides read TGTGCCAGCAGTATGGGGGGGTCAGGTCAGCCCCAGCATTTT.

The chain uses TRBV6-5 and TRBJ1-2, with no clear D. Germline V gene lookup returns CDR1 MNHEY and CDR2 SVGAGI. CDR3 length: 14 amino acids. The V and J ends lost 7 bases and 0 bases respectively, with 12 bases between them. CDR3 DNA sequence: TGTGCCAGCATAGGTCGACTATCTAACTATGGCTACACCTTC. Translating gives CASIGRLSNYGYTF.

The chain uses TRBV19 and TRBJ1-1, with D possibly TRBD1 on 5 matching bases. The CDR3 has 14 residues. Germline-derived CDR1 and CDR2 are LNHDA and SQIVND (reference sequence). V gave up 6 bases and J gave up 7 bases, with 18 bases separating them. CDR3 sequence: CASSYSGFRGEAFF. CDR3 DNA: TGTGCCAGTAGCTACTCAGGGTTTCGTGGTGAAGCTTTCTTT.

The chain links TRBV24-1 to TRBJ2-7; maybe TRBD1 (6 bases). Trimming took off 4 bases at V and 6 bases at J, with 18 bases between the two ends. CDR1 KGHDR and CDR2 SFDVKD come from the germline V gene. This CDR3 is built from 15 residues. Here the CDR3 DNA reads TGTGCCACCAGTGACCCCGGACAGTCCGTCACCGAGCAGTACTTC. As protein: CATSDPGQSVTEQYF.

CDR3 residues: CAISEYGAVVPYEQYF. The CDR3 nucleotides are TGTGCCATCAGTGAGTATGGGGCGGTTGTGCCCTACGAGCAGTACTTC. The rearrangement uses TRBV10-3 and TRBJ2-7, with D maybe TRBD1 (5 bases). The CDR3 totals 16 residues. Germline V gene lookup returns CDR1 ENHRY and CDR2 SYGVKD. V gave up 1 base and J gave up 2 bases, with 15 bases separating them.

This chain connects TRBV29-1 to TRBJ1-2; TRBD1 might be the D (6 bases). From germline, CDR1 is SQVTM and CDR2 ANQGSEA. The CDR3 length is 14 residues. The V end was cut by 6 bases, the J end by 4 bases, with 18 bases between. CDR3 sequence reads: CSVEQGSGGYGYTF. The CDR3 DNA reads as TGCAGCGTGGAACAGGGCAGTGGTGGCTATGGCTACACCTTC.

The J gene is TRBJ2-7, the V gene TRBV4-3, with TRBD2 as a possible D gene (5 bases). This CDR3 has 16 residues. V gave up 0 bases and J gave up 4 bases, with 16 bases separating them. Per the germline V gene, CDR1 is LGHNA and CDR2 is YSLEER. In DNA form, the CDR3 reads TGCGCCAGCAGCCAAGAGTACCGGGGTTCCCTTTACGAGCAGTACTTC. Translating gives CASSQEYRGSLYEQYF.

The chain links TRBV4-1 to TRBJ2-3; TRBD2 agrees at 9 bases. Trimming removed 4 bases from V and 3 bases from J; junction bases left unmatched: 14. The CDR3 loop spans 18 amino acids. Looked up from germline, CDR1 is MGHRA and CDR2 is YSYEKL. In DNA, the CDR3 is TGCGCCAGCAGCCCAACTAGCGGGTTCGGCGCAGGAACAGATACGCAGTATTTT. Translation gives CASSPTSGFGAGTDTQYF.

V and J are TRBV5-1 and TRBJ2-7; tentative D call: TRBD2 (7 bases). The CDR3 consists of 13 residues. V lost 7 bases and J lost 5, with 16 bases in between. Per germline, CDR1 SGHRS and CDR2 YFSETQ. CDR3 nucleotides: TGCGCCAGCGCTCAAGGGGGGGTCGACGAGCAGTACTTC. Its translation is CASAQGGVDEQYF.

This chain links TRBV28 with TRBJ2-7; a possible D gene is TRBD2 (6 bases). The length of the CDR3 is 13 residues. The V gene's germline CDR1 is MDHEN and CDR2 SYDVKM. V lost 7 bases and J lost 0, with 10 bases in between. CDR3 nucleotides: TGTGCCAGCATGGCGGGGAGCTCCTACGAGCAGTACTTC. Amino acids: CASMAGSSYEQYF.

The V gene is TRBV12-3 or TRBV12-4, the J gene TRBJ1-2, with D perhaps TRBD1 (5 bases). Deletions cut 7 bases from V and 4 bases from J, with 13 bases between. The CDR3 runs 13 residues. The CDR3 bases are TGTGCCAGCACCCAGGGCTTAGGCTATGGCTACACCTTC. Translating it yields CASTQGLGYGYTF.

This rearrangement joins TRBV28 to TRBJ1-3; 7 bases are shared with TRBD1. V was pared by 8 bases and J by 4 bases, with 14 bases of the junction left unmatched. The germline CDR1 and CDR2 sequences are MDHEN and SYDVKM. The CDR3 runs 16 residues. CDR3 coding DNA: TGTGCCAGCGGTCTCGTCCGGGGACAGATGGGAAACACCATATATTTT. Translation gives CASGLVRGQMGNTIYF. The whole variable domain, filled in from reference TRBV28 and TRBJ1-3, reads DVKVTQSSRYLVKRTGEKVFLECVQDMDHENMFWYRQDPGLGLRLIYFSYDVKMKEKGDIPEGYSVSREKKERFSLILESASTNQTSMYLCASGLVRGQMGNTIYFGEGSWLTVV.

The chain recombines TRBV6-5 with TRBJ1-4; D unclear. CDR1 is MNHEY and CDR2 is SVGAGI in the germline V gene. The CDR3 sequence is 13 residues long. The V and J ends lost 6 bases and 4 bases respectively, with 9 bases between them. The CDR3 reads CASRRQYNEKLFF. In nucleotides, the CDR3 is TGTGCCAGCAGGCGGCAGTATAATGAAAAACTGTTTTTT.